This is a list of T cell receptor beta chains from one sample in a study of cytomegalovirus exposure and HLA in healthy donors. Sequencing was performed with immunoSEQ multiplex PCR; in TCRdb, only in-frame clones are kept and a portion is missing. The sample gives over 150,000 clones, approximately 84% of which show up once; 4% to 6% is in the top ten. The specimen was PBMCs. The receptors were sampled from a girl aged 5-17 years in good health and CMV-seropositive. CDR3s include the opening cysteine and the closing phenylalanine or tryptophan. The order of the fields is J gene, clone size, V gene, CDR3 length, D gene, CDR3 protein, CDR3 DNA. The D gene is left open where the match is weak. The size of a clone is reported for some rows only, either as once, few or many, or as a class for expanded clones.

TRBJ2-5	-	TRBV10-1	16	-	CASSESPGSDIVTQYF	TGCGCCAGCAGTGAGTCCCCAGGGTCGGATATAGTGACCCAGTACTTC
TRBJ2-7	-	TRBV5-8	17	-	CASSFTRTYRGKYEQYF	TGTGCCAGCAGCTTCACCCGAACGTACCGAGGAAAGTACGAGCAGTACTTC
TRBJ1-2	few	TRBV21-1	14	-	CASSKGRRARGYTF	TGTGCCAGCAGCAAAGGCAGGCGGGCGAGAGGCTACACCTTC
TRBJ2-5	-	TRBV15	12	TRBD1	CATGSGTGWEYF	TGTGCCACCGGTTCCGGGACAGGGTGGGAGTACTTC
TRBJ1-6	-	TRBV19	12	-	CASNGGNSPLHF	TGTGCCAGTAACGGGGGAAATTCACCCCTCCACTTT
TRBJ1-5	-	TRBV9	13	-	CASSVAGEEPQHF	TGTGCCAGCAGCGTAGCGGGGGAAGAGCCCCAGCATTTT
TRBJ2-7	-	TRBV5-1	14	TRBD1	CASSEDRALYEQYF	TGCGCCAGCAGCGAAGACAGGGCACTCTACGAGCAGTACTTC
TRBJ1-3	-	TRBV5-4	14	TRBD1	CASSFGTAGNTIYF	TGTGCCAGCAGCTTCGGGACAGCTGGAAACACCATATATTTT
TRBJ1-1	-	TRBV5-1	15	TRBD1	CASRTGGRVNTEAFF	TGCGCCAGCCGAACAGGGGGCCGAGTGAACACTGAAGCTTTCTTT
TRBJ2-7	-	TRBV11-2	15	TRBD1	CASSSSDRGRGEQYF	TGTGCCAGCAGCTCGTCCGACAGGGGGCGCGGCGAGCAGTACTTC
TRBJ2-4	-	TRBV5-4	15	-	CASSAYRSTKNIQYF	TGTGCCAGCAGCGCCTACAGGAGTACCAAAAACATTCAGTACTTC
TRBJ1-3	-	TRBV18	16	-	CASSPSLGGSGNTIYF	TGTGCCAGCTCTCCCTCCCTAGGGGGCTCTGGAAACACCATATATTTT
TRBJ1-3	-	TRBV11-1	12	-	CASSLRGNTIYF	TGTGCCAGCAGCCTACGTGGAAACACCATATATTTT
TRBJ1-1	-	TRBV5-1	14	-	CASSSRDTNTEAFF	TGCGCCAGCAGCTCCAGGGATACAAACACTGAAGCTTTCTTT
TRBJ1-1	-	TRBV12-5	11	-	CASVSGPEAFF	TGTGCTAGTGTTTCGGGTCCTGAAGCTTTCTTT
TRBJ1-1	-	TRBV6-5	14	TRBD1	CASSNRDRSLGAFF	TGTGCCAGCAGTAACCGGGACAGGTCCCTGGGAGCTTTCTTT
TRBJ1-5	-	TRBV19	17	-	CASSIDRRTDFNQPQHF	TGTGCCAGTAGTATAGACCGGAGGACAGATTTTAATCAGCCCCAGCATTTT
TRBJ1-2	-	TRBV6-5	13	TRBD1	CASRSDRGLGYTF	TGTGCCAGCAGATCGGACAGGGGGCTTGGCTACACCTTC
TRBJ1-1	-	TRBV11-2	15	-	CASSRVVGQNTEAFF	TGTGCCAGCAGCCGAGTAGTGGGGCAGAACACTGAAGCTTTCTTT
TRBJ1-1	once	TRBV5-4	14	-	CASSLGEWGPEAFF	TGTGCCAGCAGCTTGGGGGAATGGGGCCCTGAGGCTTTCTTT
TRBJ2-5	-	TRBV18	14	TRBD1	CASSPEGAVETQYF	TGTGCCAGCTCACCAGAGGGGGCCGTAGAGACCCAGTACTTC
TRBJ1-3	few	TRBV19	15	TRBD1	CASSSRGRFGNTIYF	TGTGCCAGTAGTTCCAGGGGGCGGTTCGGAAACACCATATATTTT
TRBJ2-7	few	TRBV20-1	11	-	CSGLGGYEQYF	TGCAGCGGGCTGGGGGGCTACGAGCAGTACTTC
TRBJ2-3	-	TRBV5-1	19	TRBD2	CASSLVSSGALGGTDTQYF	TGCGCCAGCAGCTTGGTATCCAGCGGGGCGCTAGGGGGCACAGATACGCAGTATTTT
TRBJ2-2	-	TRBV7-2	15	TRBD1	CASSPRTGNTGELFF	TGTGCCAGCAGCCCTCGGACAGGGAACACCGGGGAGCTGTTTTTT
TRBJ2-4	-	TRBV6-1	15	TRBD2	CASSPGGGSVDIQYF	TGTGCCAGCAGCCCGGGGGGGGGAAGCGTTGACATTCAGTACTTC
TRBJ2-4	-	TRBV5-1	14	-	CASSLGGPEDIQYF	TGCGCCAGCAGCTTGGGGGGCCCCGAGGACATTCAGTACTTC
TRBJ2-4	-	TRBV15	16	TRBD1	CATSRTRDRAKNIQYF	TGTGCCACCAGCAGAACTAGGGACAGAGCCAAAAACATTCAGTACTTC
TRBJ2-2	-	TRBV5-6	18	TRBD1	CASSADRGRSSNTGELFF	TGTGCCAGCAGCGCGGACAGGGGGCGAAGTTCGAACACCGGGGAGCTGTTTTTT
TRBJ2-7	-	TRBV4-1	15	TRBD2	CASSQAGGTSYEQYF	TGCGCCAGCAGCCAAGCCGGGGGGACTTCCTACGAGCAGTACTTC
TRBJ1-2	few	TRBV6-6	13	TRBD1	CASSKTGAVGYTF	TGTGCCAGCAGCAAAACAGGGGCGGTTGGCTACACCTTC
TRBJ2-1	-	TRBV6-5	13	-	CASRGPEGNEQFF	TGTGCCAGCAGAGGACCCGAGGGTAATGAGCAGTTCTTC
TRBJ1-2	-	TRBV27	14	-	CASSLEARQGGYTF	TGTGCCAGCAGTTTAGAAGCCAGGCAGGGCGGCTACACCTTC
TRBJ1-2	-	TRBV19	15	TRBD1	CASSPDRGRPYGYTF	TGTGCCAGTAGCCCTGACAGGGGGCGCCCCTATGGCTACACCTTC
TRBJ2-1	-	TRBV2	15	TRBD2	CASSERLADLSEQFF	TGTGCCAGCAGTGAGAGACTAGCGGATTTGAGTGAGCAGTTCTTC
TRBJ1-1	once	TRBV5-1	13	-	CASHGGRDTEAFF	TGCGCCAGCCACGGGGGGCGGGACACTGAAGCTTTCTTT
TRBJ2-2	few	TRBV6-4	16	-	CASSDGERTNTGELFF	TGTGCCAGCAGTGACGGCGAGCGTACGAACACCGGGGAGCTGTTTTTT
TRBJ2-4	-	TRBV29-1	13	-	CSVEGPGYSIQYF	TGCAGCGTTGAAGGACCAGGGTATAGCATTCAGTACTTC
TRBJ2-1	-	TRBV9	15	TRBD2	CASSGTSGGFNEQFF	TGTGCCAGCAGCGGTACTAGCGGGGGGTTTAATGAGCAGTTCTTC
TRBJ2-1	-	TRBV7-8	19	TRBD2	CASSLGGTSGGSSYNEQFF	TGTGCCAGCAGCTTAGGGGGGACTAGCGGGGGGAGCTCCTACAATGAGCAGTTCTTC
TRBJ1-1	-	TRBV29-1	13	-	CSVGEGENTEAFF	TGCAGCGTTGGCGAGGGGGAGAACACTGAAGCTTTCTTT
TRBJ2-3	-	TRBV6-1	13	-	CAISETHTDTQYF	TGTGCCATCAGTGAGACTCACACAGATACGCAGTATTTT
TRBJ2-1	-	TRBV9	18	TRBD2	CASSGGLAGDTSYNEQFF	TGTGCCAGCAGCGGGGGACTAGCGGGGGATACTTCCTACAATGAGCAGTTCTTC
TRBJ2-7	-	TRBV6-5	15	TRBD2	CASSYLGGIVYEQYF	TGTGCCAGCAGTTACTTGGGGGGGATAGTCTACGAGCAGTACTTC
TRBJ1-1	-	TRBV27	11	-	CASETGTEAFF	TGTGCCAGCGAGACGGGGACTGAAGCTTTCTTT
TRBJ1-6	-	TRBV7-9	14	-	CASSPPGESGPLHF	TGTGCCAGCAGCCCGCCGGGGGAAAGTGGACCCCTCCACTTT
TRBJ1-3	-	TRBV4-1	14	-	CASSQAGAGNTIYF	TGCGCCAGCAGCCAAGCGGGAGCCGGAAACACCATATATTTT